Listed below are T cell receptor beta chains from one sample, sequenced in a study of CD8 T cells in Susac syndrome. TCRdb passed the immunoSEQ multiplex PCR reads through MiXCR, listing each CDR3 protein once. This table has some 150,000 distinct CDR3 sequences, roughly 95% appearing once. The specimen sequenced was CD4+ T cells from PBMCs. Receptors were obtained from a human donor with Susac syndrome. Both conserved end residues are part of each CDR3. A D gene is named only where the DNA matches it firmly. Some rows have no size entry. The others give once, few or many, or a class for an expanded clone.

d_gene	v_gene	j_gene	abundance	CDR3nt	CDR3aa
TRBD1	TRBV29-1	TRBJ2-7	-	TGCAGTTACCGGGACAGGGGGTACGAGCAGTACTTC	CSYRDRGYEQYF
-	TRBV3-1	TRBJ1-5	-	TGTGCCAGCAGCCAAGGCCTGTATCAGCCCCAGCATTTT	CASSQGLYQPQHF
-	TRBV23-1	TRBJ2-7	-	TGCGCCAGCAGTCAAAACCCCTACGAGCAGTACTTC	CASSQNPYEQYF
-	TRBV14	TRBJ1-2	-	TGTGCCAGCAGCCAACCTGACGGCGGAGGCTACACCTTC	CASSQPDGGGYTF
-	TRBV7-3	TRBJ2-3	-	TGTGCCAGCAGCCCAGGAGGGCCTGGGGCAGATACGCAGTATTTT	CASSPGGPGADTQYF
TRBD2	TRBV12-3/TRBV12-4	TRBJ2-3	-	TGTGCCAGCAGACGGGACTACACAGATACGCAGTATTTT	CASRRDYTDTQYF
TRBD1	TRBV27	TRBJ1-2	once	TGTGCCAGCAGTTTAGTGGGACAGAACTATGGCTACACCTTC	CASSLVGQNYGYTF
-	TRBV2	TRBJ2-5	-	TGTGCCAGCAGTGAAGGGGGGCGGGAGACCCAGTACTTC	CASSEGGRETQYF
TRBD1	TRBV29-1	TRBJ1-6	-	TGCAGCGTAGGGGACAGGGATTCACCCCTCCACTTT	CSVGDRDSPLHF
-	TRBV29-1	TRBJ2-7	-	TGCAGCGTAAAAGGCTATTTGGACTACGAGCAGTACTTC	CSVKGYLDYEQYF